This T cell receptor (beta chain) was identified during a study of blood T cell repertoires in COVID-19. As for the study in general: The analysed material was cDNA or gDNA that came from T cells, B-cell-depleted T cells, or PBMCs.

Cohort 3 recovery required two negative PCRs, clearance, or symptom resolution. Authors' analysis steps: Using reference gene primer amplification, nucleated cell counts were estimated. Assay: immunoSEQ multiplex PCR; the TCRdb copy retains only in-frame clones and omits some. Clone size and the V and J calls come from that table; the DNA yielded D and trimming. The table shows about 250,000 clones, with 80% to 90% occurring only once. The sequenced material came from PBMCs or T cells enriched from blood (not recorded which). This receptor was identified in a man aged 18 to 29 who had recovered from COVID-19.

This CDR3 reads CASSHPIWGGGYTF. CDR3 nucleotides: TGTGCCAGCAGCCACCCAATATGGGGCGGCGGCTACACCTTC. The rearrangement links TRBV7-9 to TRBJ1-2; D might be TRBD1 (5 bases). There are 14 residues in the CDR3. Trimming took 5 bases from V and 8 from J, leaving 18 bases between them. Germline-derived CDR1 and CDR2 are SEHNR and FQNEAQ (reference sequence).